Listed below are T cell receptor beta chains from one sample, sequenced in a study of T cell repertoires in cytomegalovirus infection. TCRdb reprocessed the reads with MiXCR, giving one entry per CDR3 protein. Among roughly 150,000 distinct CDR3 sequences listed, about 22% were seen once. No antigen has been identified for these receptors. The sequences come from CD8+ T cells from cultured PBMCs, collected from culture after CMV antigen stimulation. All receptors come from a human donor in good health (CMV status not recorded). Some clones in this sample may be carry-over from other donors' samples. The CDR3 runs from the conserved cysteine through the conserved F or W. A D gene is named only where the DNA matches it firmly. The size field is filled for only some rows; it gives once, few, many or a size class.

clone size,J gene,D gene,V gene,CDR3 protein,CDR3 DNA
few,TRBJ1-2,TRBD1,TRBV7-2,CASSSTGGDGYTF,TGTGCCAGCAGCTCGACAGGGGGCGATGGCTACACCTTC
few,TRBJ2-3,TRBD1,TRBV4-1,CASSQGTGTDTQYF,TGCGCCAGCAGCCAAGGGACAGGGACGGATACGCAGTATTTT
few,TRBJ1-2,-,TRBV11-2,CASSLSPGGYGYTF,TGTGCCAGCAGCTTATCCCCGGGGGGATATGGCTACACCTTC
-,TRBJ1-4,TRBD1,TRBV19,CASSTPGQINKKLFF,TGTGCCAGTAGCACCCCGGGACAGATTAATAAAAAACTGTTTTTT
-,TRBJ2-1,-,TRBV6-2/TRBV6-3,CASSMGFEQFF,TGTGCCAGCAGCATGGGATTTGAGCAGTTCTTC
few,TRBJ2-5,TRBD2,TRBV6-1,CASSERRGGAKETQYF,TGTGCCAGCAGTGAAAGACGGGGGGGCGCCAAGGAGACCCAGTACTTC
few,TRBJ2-5,TRBD1,TRBV7-8,CASSSLDRKTQYF,TGTGCCAGCAGCTCACTGGACAGGAAGACCCAGTACTTC
few,TRBJ2-7,TRBD1,TRBV6-2/TRBV6-3,CASSYRDRGIEQYF,TGTGCCAGCAGTTACAGGGACAGGGGCATCGAGCAGTACTTC
many,TRBJ2-5,TRBD2,TRBV11-3,CASSAAPSGEETQYF,TGTGCCAGCAGCGCGGCCCCTAGCGGGGAAGAGACCCAGTACTTC
-,TRBJ2-1,-,TRBV6-2/TRBV6-3,CASIAGIEQFF,TGTGCCAGCATAGCAGGGATTGAGCAGTTCTTC
-,TRBJ1-1,TRBD1,TRBV6-5,CASSYGTGATEAFF,TGTGCCAGCAGTTACGGGACAGGGGCCACTGAAGCTTTCTTT
-,TRBJ2-1,TRBD2,TRBV12-3/TRBV12-4,CASSASQRGGDNEQFF,TGTGCCAGCAGTGCCTCTCAGCGGGGGGGGGACAATGAGCAGTTCTTC
-,TRBJ1-2,-,TRBV7-2,CASSLFAGTNNYGYTF,TGTGCCAGCAGCTTATTTGCGGGGACAAATAACTATGGCTACACCTTC
few,TRBJ1-5,TRBD1,TRBV4-1,CASSHGDSNNQPQHF,TGCGCCAGCAGCCACGGGGACAGTAACAATCAGCCCCAGCATTTT
-,TRBJ1-2,TRBD1,TRBV6-2/TRBV6-3,CASSLTRDSSPNYGYTF,TGTGCCAGCAGTTTAACTCGGGACAGCTCACCTAACTATGGCTACACCTTC
-,TRBJ2-3,-,TRBV12-3/TRBV12-4,CASSFVGSPTDTQYF,TGTGCCAGCAGTTTTGTGGGGAGCCCCACAGATACGCAGTATTTT
-,TRBJ2-1,TRBD1,TRBV6-1,CASSEGTGPYNEQFF,TGTGCCAGCAGTGAGGGGACAGGGCCCTACAATGAGCAGTTCTTC
-,TRBJ1-3,-,TRBV7-9,CASSRWEKIGNTIYF,TGTGCCAGCAGTAGATGGGAGAAAATTGGAAACACCATATATTTT
-,TRBJ2-3,TRBD1,TRBV11-2,CASSLAGTGLGGDTQYF,TGTGCCAGCAGCTTAGCCGGGACAGGGCTCGGGGGAGATACGCAGTATTTT
-,TRBJ2-1,-,TRBV7-9,CASSARDGLGGDSNNEQFF,TGTGCCAGCAGCGCCCGGGACGGTCTTGGGGGTGATTCGAACAATGAGCAGTTCTTC
few,TRBJ2-2,-,TRBV7-8,CASSLVIEGRDTGELFF,TGTGCCAGCAGCTTAGTAATTGAGGGGAGAGACACCGGGGAGCTGTTTTTT